This T cell receptor beta chain was sequenced in a study of blood T cell repertoires in COVID-19. At the level of the study: Sites across the United States, Italy and Spain contributed samples from acute and convalescent COVID-19. The analysed material was cDNA or gDNA that came from T cells, B-cell-depleted T cells, or PBMCs.

As originally analysed: Estimation of nucleated cell counts relied on the amplification of reference gene primers. This table comes from immunoSEQ multiplex PCR, and its TCRdb copy is limited to in-frame clones, with some not included. V, J and clone size were drawn from that table, and D and trimming were deduced from the DNA. The sample carries about 100,000 clones, around 74% recorded once. J gave up 6 bases and V 5 bases, and 10 bases lay outside the gene matches. CDR3 length equals 15 residues. Germline CDR1 and CDR2: SGHAT and FQNNGV. Sequencing used peripheral blood. V and J are TRBV11-2 and TRBJ2-3; 8 bases align to TRBD2. The clonotype originates from a woman of 80 years or more with active or convalescent COVID-19. CDR3 residues: CASSLGASGFDTQYF. The DNA for the CDR3 is TGTGCCAGCAGCCTGGGAGCTAGCGGGTTTGATACGCAGTATTTT.